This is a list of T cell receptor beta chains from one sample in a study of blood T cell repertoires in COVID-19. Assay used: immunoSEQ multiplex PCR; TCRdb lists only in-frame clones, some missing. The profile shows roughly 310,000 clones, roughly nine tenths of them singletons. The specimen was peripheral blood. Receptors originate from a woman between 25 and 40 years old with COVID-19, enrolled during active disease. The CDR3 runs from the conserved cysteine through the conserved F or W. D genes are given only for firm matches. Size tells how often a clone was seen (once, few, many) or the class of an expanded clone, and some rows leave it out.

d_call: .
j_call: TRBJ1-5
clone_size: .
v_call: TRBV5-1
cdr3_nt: TGCGCCAGCAGCACGGACGGACATAGCAATCAGCCCCAGCATTTT
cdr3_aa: CASSTDGHSNQPQHF

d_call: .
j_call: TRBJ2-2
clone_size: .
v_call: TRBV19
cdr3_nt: TGTGCCAGTAGTTTCCGGGACGGACGCGGGGAACACCCAGGGGAGCTGTTTTTT
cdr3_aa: CASSFRDGRGEHPGELFF

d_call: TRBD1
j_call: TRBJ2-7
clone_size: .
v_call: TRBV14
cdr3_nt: TGTGCCAGCAGCCGAACCGGGACAGGGTTTTCCGAGCAGTACTTC
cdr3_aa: CASSRTGTGFSEQYF

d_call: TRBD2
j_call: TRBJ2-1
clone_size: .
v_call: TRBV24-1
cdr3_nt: TGTGCCACCAGTGATTTGGGCGGGAGAGGGAATGAGCAGTTCTTC
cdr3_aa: CATSDLGGRGNEQFF

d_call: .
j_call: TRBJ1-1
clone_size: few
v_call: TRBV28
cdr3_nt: TGTGCCAGCAGTAAGCAGGGGGAAGCTTTCTTT
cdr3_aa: CASSKQGEAFF

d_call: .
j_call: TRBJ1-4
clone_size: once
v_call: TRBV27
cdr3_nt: TGTGCCAGCAGTCACCACCGGGATTGGGGTGAAAAACTGTTTTTT
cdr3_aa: CASSHHRDWGEKLFF

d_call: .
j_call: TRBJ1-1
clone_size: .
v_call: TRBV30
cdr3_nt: TGTGCCTGGTTACTAGATGATCGCACTGAAGCTTTCTTT
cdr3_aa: CAWLLDDRTEAFF

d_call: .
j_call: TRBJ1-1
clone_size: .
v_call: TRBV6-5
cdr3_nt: TGTGCCAGCAGTTACTTGGGGGAGGGTGAAGCTTTCTTT
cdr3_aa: CASSYLGEGEAFF

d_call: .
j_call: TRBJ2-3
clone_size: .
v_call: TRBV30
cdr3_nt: TGTGCCTGGAGACTTCCCTACCGGGACTCCGACACAGATACGCAGTATTTT
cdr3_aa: CAWRLPYRDSDTDTQYF

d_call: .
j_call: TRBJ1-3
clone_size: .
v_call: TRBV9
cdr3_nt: TGTGCCAGCAGCGTAGGTCGCTGGGGGGGGCCTGGAAACACCATATATTTT
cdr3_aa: CASSVGRWGGPGNTIYF

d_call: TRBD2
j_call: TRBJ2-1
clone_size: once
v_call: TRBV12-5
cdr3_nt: TGTGCTAGTAAGTTCACACTAGCGGGAGACGAGCAGTTCTTC
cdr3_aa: CASKFTLAGDEQFF

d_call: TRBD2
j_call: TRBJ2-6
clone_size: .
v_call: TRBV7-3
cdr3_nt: TGTGCCAGCAGCCTTACTCCGATTACTAGCGGGAGGGCCTCTGGGGCCAACGTCCTGACTTTC
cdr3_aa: CASSLTPITSGRASGANVLTF

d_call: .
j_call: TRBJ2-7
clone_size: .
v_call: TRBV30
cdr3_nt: TGTGCCTGGAGTAAGGGGGCCTACGAGCAGTACTTC
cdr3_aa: CAWSKGAYEQYF

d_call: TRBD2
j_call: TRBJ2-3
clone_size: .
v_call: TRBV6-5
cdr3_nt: TGTGCCAGCAGGACCGCGGGAGTAGATACGCAGTATTTT
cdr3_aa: CASRTAGVDTQYF

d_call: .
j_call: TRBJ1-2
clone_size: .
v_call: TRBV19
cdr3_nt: TGTGCCAGTAGTATGTCGATGGCAAAAGGGGACTATGGCTACACCTTC
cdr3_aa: CASSMSMAKGDYGYTF

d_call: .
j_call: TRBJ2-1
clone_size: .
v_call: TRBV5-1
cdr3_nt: TGCGCCAGCAGCCCTTTGAGCGGTCGCTCCTACAATGAGCAGTTCTTC
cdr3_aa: CASSPLSGRSYNEQFF